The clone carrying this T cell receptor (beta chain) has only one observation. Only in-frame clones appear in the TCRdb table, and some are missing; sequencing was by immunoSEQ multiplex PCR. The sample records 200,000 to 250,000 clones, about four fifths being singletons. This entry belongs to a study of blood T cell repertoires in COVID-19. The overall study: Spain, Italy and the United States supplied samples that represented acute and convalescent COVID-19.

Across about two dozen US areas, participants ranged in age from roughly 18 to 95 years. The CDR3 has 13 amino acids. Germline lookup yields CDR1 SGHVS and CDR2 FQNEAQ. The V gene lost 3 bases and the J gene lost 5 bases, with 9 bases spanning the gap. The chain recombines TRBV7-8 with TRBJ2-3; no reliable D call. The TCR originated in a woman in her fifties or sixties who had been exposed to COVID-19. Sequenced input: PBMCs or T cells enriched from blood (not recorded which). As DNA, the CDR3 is TGTGCCAGCAGCTTTCGGGTTGGAGATACGCAGTATTTT. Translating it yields CASSFRVGDTQYF.